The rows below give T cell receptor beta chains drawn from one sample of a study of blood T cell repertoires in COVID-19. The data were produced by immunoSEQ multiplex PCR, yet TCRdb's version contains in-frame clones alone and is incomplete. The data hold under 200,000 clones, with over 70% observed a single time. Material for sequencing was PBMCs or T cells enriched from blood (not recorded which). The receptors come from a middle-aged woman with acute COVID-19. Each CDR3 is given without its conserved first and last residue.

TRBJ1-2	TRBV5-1	ASSLEGTHSYGYT
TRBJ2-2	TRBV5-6	ASSFTATGELF
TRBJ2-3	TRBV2	ASSRGGLGNTDTQY
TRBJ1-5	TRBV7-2	ASSPQASNQPQH
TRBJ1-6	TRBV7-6	ASSYTGGGENSPLH
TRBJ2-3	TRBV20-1	SASEEGTQY
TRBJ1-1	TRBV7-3	ASSLNRNTEAF
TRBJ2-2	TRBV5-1	ASSLIAGDTGELF
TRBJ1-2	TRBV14	ASSPGIFYGYT
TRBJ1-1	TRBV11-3	ASSLGQGSTEAF
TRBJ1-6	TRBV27	ASSLSIGGWNSPLH
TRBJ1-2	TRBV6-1	ASSEEQGAYGYT
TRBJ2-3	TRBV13	ASSLAAGRPGQY
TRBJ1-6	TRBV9	ASSVGPPPLH
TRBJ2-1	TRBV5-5	ASSPGGSGGRGQF
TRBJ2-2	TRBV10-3	AISESAPTGELF
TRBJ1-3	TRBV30	AWSGPGANTIY
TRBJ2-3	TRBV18	ASSEAGTDTQY
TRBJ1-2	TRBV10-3	AISESEGKSNLGYT
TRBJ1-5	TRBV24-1	ATSSRVNQPQH
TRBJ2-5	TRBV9	ASSVSPLTGVGETQY
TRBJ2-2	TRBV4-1	ASSPGGESGELF
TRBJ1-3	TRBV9	ASSVGAAYSGNTIY
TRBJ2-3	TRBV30	AWIPLGPGDTQY
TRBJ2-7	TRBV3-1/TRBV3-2	ASSLAGTGGYEQY
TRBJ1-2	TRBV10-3	AISSLGGYGYT
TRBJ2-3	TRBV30	ARTESGDTQY
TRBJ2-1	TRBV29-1	SVEGRQAREQF
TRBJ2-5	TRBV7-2	ASSSSGGTQY
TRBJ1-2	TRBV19	ASSDGTGTFYGYT
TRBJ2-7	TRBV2	ATGPYLTGEQY
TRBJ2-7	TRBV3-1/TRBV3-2	ASSHLRVGFSYEQY
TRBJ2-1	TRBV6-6	ASRGGSRHNEQF
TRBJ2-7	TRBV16	ASSQTGSYEQY
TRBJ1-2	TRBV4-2	ASSYSNYGYT
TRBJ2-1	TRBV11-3	ASSLDIEPSNEQF
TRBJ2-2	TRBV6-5	ASRSGVHTGELF
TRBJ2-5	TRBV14	ASSQDRGIQETQY
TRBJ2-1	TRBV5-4	ASSRAGVYNEQF
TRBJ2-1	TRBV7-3	ASSSNYNEQF
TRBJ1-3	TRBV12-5	AGGPTGGSGNTIY
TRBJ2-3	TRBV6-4	ASSDSERNTDTQY
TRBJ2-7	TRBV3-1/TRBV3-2	ASSPLAPSGKSHEQY
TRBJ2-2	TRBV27	ASSLSGGLRGELF
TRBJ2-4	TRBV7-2	ASSLGGFGSVKNIQY
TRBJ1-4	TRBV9	ASSHLDLTGEKLF
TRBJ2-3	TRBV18	ASSPTTGSSTDTQY
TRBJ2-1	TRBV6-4	ASSEQAGAASDEQF
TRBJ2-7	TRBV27	ASRPEGRSSYEQY
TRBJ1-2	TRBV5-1	ASSSGVGYT
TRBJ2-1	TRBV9	ASSPNAVSHEQF
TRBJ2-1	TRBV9	ASSVGLAGGSYNEQF
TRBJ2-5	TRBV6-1	ASSEAVGGPRGRPQY
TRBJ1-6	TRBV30	AWSRGGLNSPLH
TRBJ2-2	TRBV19	ASSNRGGTGELF
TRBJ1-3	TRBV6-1	ASSEVYGTDLSSGNTIY
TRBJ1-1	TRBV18	ASSRQGNTEAF